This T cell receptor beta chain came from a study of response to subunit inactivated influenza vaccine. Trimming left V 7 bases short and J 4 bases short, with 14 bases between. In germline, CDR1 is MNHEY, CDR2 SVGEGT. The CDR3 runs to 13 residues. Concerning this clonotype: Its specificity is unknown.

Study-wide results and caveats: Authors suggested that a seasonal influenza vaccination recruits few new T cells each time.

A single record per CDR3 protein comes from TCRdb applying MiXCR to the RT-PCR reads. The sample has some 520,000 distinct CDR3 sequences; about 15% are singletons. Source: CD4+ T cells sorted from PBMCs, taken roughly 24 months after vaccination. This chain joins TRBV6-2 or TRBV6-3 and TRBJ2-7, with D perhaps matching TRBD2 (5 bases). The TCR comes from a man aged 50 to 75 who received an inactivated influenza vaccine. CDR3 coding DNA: TGTGCCAGCATGAGGGTATCGTCTTACGAGCAGTACTTC. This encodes CASMRVSSYEQYF.